This TCR beta chain was recorded in a study of T-cell reconstitution after alpha-beta-depleted transplantation in children. Study-wide results and limits: Some patients' high day-60 TCRbeta diversity was attributed to recipient cells surviving conditioning. Several hundred rapidly expanded clones from non-depleted graft cells reportedly supplied alpha-beta T cells about two months post-transplant. Fresh T-cell production supplied most of the T-cell counts and diversity seen one year after transplant.

As regards this clonotype: Its antigen is undetermined.

J was trimmed by 1 base and V by 4 bases; bases with no gene match: 1. This CDR3 has 14 residues. Germline CDR1 reads LGHDT; CDR2 reads YNNKEL (reference sequence). Using unique molecular identifiers, the investigators prepared the TCRbeta library. In TCRdb, the PCR reads were re-called with MiXCR into one record per CDR3 protein. Of fewer than 750,000 distinct CDR3 sequences in the sample, 25% to 30% were seen once. Sample: PBMCs, taken before TCRalphabeta/CD19-depleted stem cell transplant. The rearrangement uses TRBV3-1 and TRBJ2-5; 9 bases fit TRBD2. This receptor was obtained from a boy under two years old with Wiskott-Aldrich syndrome, due to receive a stem cell transplant. The CDR3 loop is CASSLREGQETQYF. CDR3 sequence (DNA): TGTGCCAGCAGCCTGCGGGAGGGCCAAGAGACCCAGTACTTC.